This T cell receptor beta chain was sequenced for a study of T cell responses to AZD1222 COVID-19 vaccine. Points from the study as a whole: Spike-specific TCR breadth and depth grew following two AZD1222 doses. There were mostly white British donors and more females than males, and clonal diversity was possibly underestimated.

The protocol was immunoSEQ multiplex PCR, while the TCRdb copy is restricted to in-frame clones and leaves out a portion. The data show about 120,000 clones, more than 75% seen once. A remark on this clone: Its antigen is currently unknown.

This CDR3 is built from 15 residues. CDR1 is LGHDT, CDR2 YNNKEL, per germline (reference sequence). Losses at the gene ends were 4 bases for V and 4 bases for J; bases not matched to a gene: 9. The rearrangement joins TRBV3-1 (or the pseudogene TRBV3-2) to TRBJ2-5; 7 nucleotides match TRBD2. The source was peripheral blood, collected 28 days after the second AZD1222 dose. This TCR came from an adult who received the AZD1222 COVID-19 vaccine. CDR3: CASSPSGNARETQYF. As DNA, the CDR3 is TGTGCCAGCAGCCCGAGCGGGAACGCCCGAGAGACCCAGTACTTC.